This TCR beta chain comes out of a study of molecular identifiers for immune sequencing clone quantification. The study, taken as a whole, reports: Spiked Jurkat TCR RNA from one cell was reportedly detectable among around 1 million naive cells. In naive cells, clones above 20 RNA copies held under 1% of molecules, whereas in effector cells they held over 98%.

J gave up 4 bases and V 4 bases, and 6 bases lay outside the gene matches. There are 15 residues in the CDR3. Germline V gene data show CDR1 as SGHTA and CDR2 as FQGNSA. It was with previously described methods and listed TCR primers that bulk TCR libraries were made. TCRdb re-derived calls from the PCR reads in MiXCR, one entry per CDR3 protein. The table records some 320,000 distinct CDR3 sequences, about a quarter of them present only once. Regarding this clonotype: Its antigen is unidentified. Possible read error: a much larger clone is one base away.

Naive CD8 sequencing libraries were generated from 20,000 to 1,000,000 sorted cells, with 10%, 30% or 50% RNA as input. Material for sequencing was naive CD8+ T cells from blood, with Jurkat cell RNA spiked in. Subset specified: FACS-sorted CD8+CD4-CCR7+CD45RA+ naive T cells. The chain has TRBV7-2 and TRBJ2-5, with TRBD2 matching over 10 bases. The TCR was taken from a human donor in good health. Some libraries in this study had Jurkat cell RNA spiked in. The CDR3 DNA is TGTGCCAGCAGCTCACCCGGGACTAGCGCAGAGACCCAGTACTTC. Translated: CASSSPGTSAETQYF.